Below, 16 T cell receptor beta chains from the same sample are listed, as sequenced in a study of TIL therapy for anti-PD-1-resistant metastatic lung cancer. Time point given: pre-treatment sample, taken before nivolumab and TIL therapy. Tumor tissue came from excised metastases, mostly pleural nodules or supraclavicular lymph nodes. The immunoSEQ assay was v3. Method: immunoSEQ multiplex PCR; TCRdb's copy keeps in-frame clones and lacks some. The sample records approximately 95,000 clones, under 70% being singletons. Specimen: tumor tissue, collected at baseline. The origin of the receptors is a person aged 25 to 80 with non-small cell lung cancer.

The rearrangement uses TRBV30 and TRBJ1-2; D is unresolved. V gave up 0 bases and J gave up 4 bases, with 6 bases separating them. CDR1 and CDR2 from the germline V gene are GTSNPN and SVGIG (reference sequence). The CDR3 is 12 residues long. This CDR3 is CAWSVSSYGYTF. CDR3 DNA: TGTGCCTGGAGTGTATCCTCCTATGGCTACACCTTC.

The sample holds a few counts of this clone. The chain joins TRBV6-5 to TRBJ1-1; D may be TRBD1 (5 bases). V was trimmed by 6 bases and J by 1 base, leaving 15 bases between them. The CDR3 spans 15 residues. Germline loops: CDR1 MNHEY, CDR2 SVGAGI. The CDR3 DNA is TGTGCCAGCAGATATTCAGGGAGGCAGAACACTGAAGCTTTCTTT. Its protein product is CASRYSGRQNTEAFF.

V is TRBV7-9 and J is TRBJ1-1; D unresolved. Germline CDR1 SEHNR, CDR2 FQNEAQ (reference sequence). V shed 3 bases and J shed 10 bases, with 6 bases lying between them. The CDR3 sequence is 10 residues long. The CDR3 protein is CASSFPPAFF. As DNA, the CDR3 is TGTGCCAGCAGCTTCCCGCCAGCTTTCTTT.

The V call is TRBV18, the J call TRBJ2-1; no definite D call. The V end was cut by 6 bases, the J end by 1 base, with 7 bases between. The germline V gene encodes CDR1 KGHSH and CDR2 LQKENI. CDR3 length: 13 residues. CDR3 bases: TGTGCCAGCTCTTCAGGTTCCTACAATGAGCAGTTCTTC. This codes for CASSSGSYNEQFF.

This clone is deemed medium-sized (0.01 to 0.1%). This chain uses TRBV19 with TRBJ1-5; TRBD1 is a possible D gene (6 bases). Germline V CDR1 and CDR2: LNHDA, SQIVND (reference sequence). V shed 5 bases and J shed 15 bases, with 29 bases lying between them. This CDR3 is built from 16 residues. CDR3 sequence: CASSFAPGQGFEVGHF. The CDR3 bases are TGTGCCAGTAGTTTTGCCCCGGGTCAGGGGTTCGAGGTGGGGCATTTT.

This chain uses TRBV15 with TRBJ2-3, with 12 bases lining up with TRBD2. The V and J ends lost 3 bases and 1 base, in that order; junction bases with no gene match: 8. Germline assignment: CDR1 LNHNV and CDR2 YYDKDF (reference sequence). There are 18 residues in the CDR3. The CDR3 is CATSRGGTSGGRTDTQYF. In DNA, the CDR3 is TGTGCCACCAGCAGGGGCGGAACTAGCGGGGGGCGCACAGATACGCAGTATTTT.

This clone was picked up a small number of times. The chain is built from TRBV2 and TRBJ2-1; unclear D gene. The CDR3 has 16 amino acids. Per the germline V gene, CDR1 is SNHLY and CDR2 is FYNNEI. Trimming removed 8 bases from V and 0 bases from J, with 17 bases in between. The chain's CDR3 is CASAVQGMSSYNEQFF. The CDR3 nucleotides are TGTGCCAGCGCCGTACAAGGGATGAGCTCCTACAATGAGCAGTTCTTC.

This sequence joins TRBV4-1 and TRBJ1-2; weak D call: TRBD1 (5 bases). The V gene's germline CDR1 is MGHRA and CDR2 YSYEKL. With 3 bases removed from V and 4 bases from J, the gap between germline ends came to 18 bases. The CDR3 length is 16 residues. CDR3: CASSQGTGTAFYGYTF. As DNA, the CDR3 is TGCGCCAGCAGCCAGGGAACCGGGACCGCGTTCTATGGCTACACCTTC.

This sequence joins TRBV29-1 and TRBJ2-5; TRBD2 matches at 7 bases. J gave up 5 bases and V 6 bases, and 3 bases lay outside the gene matches. CDR1 SQVTM and CDR2 ANQGSEA come from the germline V gene. The CDR3 covers 11 residues. The CDR3: CSVWGGETQYF. In nucleotides, the CDR3 is TGCAGCGTATGGGGGGGGGAGACCCAGTACTTC.

In this sample, this clone turned up a few times. The rearrangement uses TRBV28 and TRBJ1-1, with D tentatively TRBD1 (6 bases). V shed 7 bases and J shed 3 bases, with 18 bases lying between them. The CDR3 consists of 15 residues. Germline-derived CDR1 and CDR2 are MDHEN and SYDVKM. The CDR3 nucleotides are TGTGCCAGCACGGGGGGGCAGGGGCGGGACACTGAAGCTTTCTTT. Its translation: CASTGGQGRDTEAFF.

The gene calls are TRBV5-1 and TRBJ1-2, with 7 bases matching TRBD1. CDR1 is SGHRS and CDR2 is YFSETQ in the germline V gene. The CDR3 extends over 16 amino acids. Germline trimming cut 4 bases from V and 6 bases from J; bases unmatched to any gene: 15. The CDR3 protein is CASSAQLTGRGNGYTF. The CDR3, as DNA: TGCGCCAGCAGCGCACAACTGACAGGGAGGGGGAATGGCTACACCTTC. Full variable domain (missing parts from reference TRBV5-1 and TRBJ1-2): KAGVTQTPRYLIKTRGQQVTLSCSPISGHRSVSWYQQTPGQGLQFLFEYFSETQRNKGNFPGRFSGRQFSNSRSEMNVSTLELGDSALYLCASSAQLTGRGNGYTFGSGTRLTVV.

V is TRBV12-3 or TRBV12-4 and J is TRBJ1-1, with D unresolved. V was clipped by 2 bases and J by 0 bases, with 4 bases between them. This CDR3 comprises 13 residues. The DNA of the CDR3 is TGTGCCAGCAGTTTACAGATGAACACTGAAGCTTTCTTT. This encodes CASSLQMNTEAFF.

This sequence joins TRBV27 and TRBJ1-1; unclear D gene. Germline-derived CDR1 and CDR2 are MNHEY and SMNVEV (reference sequence). Trimming removed 8 bases at V and 1 base at J, with 11 bases between. The CDR3 sequence is 13 residues long. The CDR3 nucleotides read TGTGCCAGCGTCGGGTGGGAGAACACTGAAGCTTTCTTT. Its protein is CASVGWENTEAFF.

V usage is TRBV29-1 and J usage is TRBJ2-6; 9 bases are shared with TRBD1. V gave up 7 bases and J gave up 0 bases; unmatched junction bases: 4. This CDR3 is 15 amino acids long. Per the germline V gene, CDR1 is SQVTM and CDR2 is ANQGSEA. CDR3 sequence (DNA): TGCAGCGCAGGACAGGGGAGCTCTGGGGCCAACGTCCTGACTTTC. Protein product: CSAGQGSSGANVLTF.

The CDR3 protein is CATSDPGFQGNSYNEQFF. The CDR3 DNA follows: TGTGCCACCAGTGACCCCGGGTTTCAGGGGAACTCCTACAATGAGCAGTTCTTC. The V gene is TRBV24-1, the J gene TRBJ2-1; a possible D gene is TRBD1 (6 bases). CDR1 KGHDR and CDR2 SFDVKD come from the germline V gene. The CDR3 has 18 residues. Trimming removed 4 bases from V and 0 bases from J, with 18 bases in between.

In this sample, this clone turned up a few times. This CDR3 is CASSYHGNRNQPQHF. The CDR3 nucleotides read TGTGCCAGCAGTTACCATGGCAACCGCAATCAGCCCCAGCATTTT. This chain joins TRBV6-2 or TRBV6-3 and TRBJ1-5; unclear D gene. CDR1 and CDR2 from the germline V gene are MNHEY and SVGEGT. The CDR3 extends over 15 amino acids. V gave up 2 bases and J gave up 2 bases, with 10 bases separating them.